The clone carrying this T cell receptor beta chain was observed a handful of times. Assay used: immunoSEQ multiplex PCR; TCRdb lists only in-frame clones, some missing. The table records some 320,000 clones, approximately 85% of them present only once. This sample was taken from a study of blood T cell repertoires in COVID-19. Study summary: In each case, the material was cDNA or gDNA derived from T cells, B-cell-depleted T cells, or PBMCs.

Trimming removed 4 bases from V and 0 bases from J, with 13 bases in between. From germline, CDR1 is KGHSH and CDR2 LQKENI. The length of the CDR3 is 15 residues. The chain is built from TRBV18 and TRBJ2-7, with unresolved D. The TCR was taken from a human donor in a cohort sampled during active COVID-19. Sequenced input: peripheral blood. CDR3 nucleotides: TGTGCCAGCTCACGAGGCGATCCCAGCTCCTACGAGCAGTACTTC. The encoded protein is CASSRGDPSSYEQYF.